This entry is about one TCR beta chain. It lacks a known antigen. The record has no base qualities; no much larger clone is one base away. This entry is derived from a study of regulatory T cells in long-lasting Graves disease listed by TCRdb under 2021. Looking at the study overall: Newly diagnosed Graves' disease patients had taken antithyroid drugs for less than 3 months. A total of some 35 samples underwent TCR sequencing: about 13 from persistent and approximately 20 from newly diagnosed Graves' disease patients. The study took place in China and was registered as a clinical trial. Patients with persistent Graves' disease were compared with patients with newly diagnosed Graves' disease using TCR sequencing and RNA sequencing of peripheral blood. Overall study results and their limits: Persistent patients shared more public clonotypes among themselves (around 2,500) than newly diagnosed patients did (roughly 920). The small sample size was acknowledged by the authors as a limitation that may reduce accuracy. Peripheral blood alone was examined, since thyroid tissue, which constituted the primary lesion, could not be accessed. Sequencing and analysis were limited to the TCR beta chain. Compared with newly diagnosed patients, patients with persistent Graves' disease had lower TCR Shannon entropy and fewer highly expanded clones, which suggests clonal expansion.

The time point label for this specimen denotes: newly diagnosed GD, antithyroid drugs for less than 3 months. For both TCR sequencing and RNA sequencing, RNA was extracted from PBMCs using TRIzol. Graves' disease was diagnosed according to American Thyroid Association guidelines. Patients were recruited from an endocrinology department in Xi'an, China. Each patient gave around 9.2 milliliters of peripheral blood, collected in an EDTA anticoagulant tube. Ficoll Paque Plus density gradient separation was used to isolate PBMCs, and no further T cell sorting was performed. An Agilent 2100 Bioanalyzer and agarose gel were used to assess RNA quality, and a NanoDrop 2000 was used to measure RNA concentration. Receptor libraries were prepared by multiplex PCR. Instrument on record: Illumina HiSeq 4000. TCR beta libraries were built with iRepertoire HTBI primers and Arm-PCR amplification of CDR3 regions. Before sequencing, the PCR products underwent gel purification. The original methods were these. Gene usage analysis of CDR3 amino acid clonotypes used the approximately 62 TRBV and some 15 TRBJ segments found across samples. COPE and FqMerger were used to merge filtered high-quality paired reads into contigs. BLAST was used to align contigs to IMGT TRBV, TRBD and TRBJ reference genes, and CDR3 was defined according to IMGT. Any clonotype with a frequency above 0.1% was counted as a highly expanded clone. Shannon entropy served as the measure of repertoire diversity, while the Gini coefficient captured V-J evenness. A clonotype found in more than one individual was treated as public. TCRdb reprocessing: public reads trimmed at Q25 with fastp, clones called with MiXCR, in-frame beta chains kept. Rows with one shared CDR3 protein collapse into an entry with the most common genes and DNA. V and J calls and clone size were set by TCRdb, not the authors. A total of more than 400,000 distinct CDR3 sequences appear in this sample, about 17% of them only once. The ten most abundant clones make up around 10% of the sample.

The same data also contributed to another study, on T cells in Graves' hyperthyroidism and ophthalmopathy. The second paper further reports: Graves' hyperthyroidism was defined as stable when no progression to ophthalmopathy occurred over 18 months of follow-up. Hyperthyroidism patients were aged 18 to 65 years and newly diagnosed, with disease duration of less than 2 months. Patients with uncontrolled infections, other autoimmune diseases, pregnancy or lactation were excluded. Diagnoses were established on the basis of clinical symptoms, serum thyroxine and TRAb, thyroid ultrasound, and orbital computed tomography. For the first round of RT-PCR on the TCR CDR3, the HTBI primer set was used together with the Qiagen OneStep RT-PCR kit. Most expanded thyroid clonotypes (frequency above 0.001) were also detected in blood, a finding suggesting that blood repertoires may reflect thyroid immune responses. A 13 V-J signature model separated ophthalmopathy from stable hyperthyroidism, with approximately 87% sensitivity and roughly 82% specificity in cross-validation and 80%/75% in testing. In validation, the model predicted progression to ophthalmopathy with about 71% sensitivity and roughly 75% specificity, a median of around six months before onset. To identify distinguishing TCR V-J signatures, a discovery cohort of 90 to 100 patients was used, comprising roughly 45 with Graves' ophthalmopathy and 57 with stable Graves' hyperthyroidism. Whether ophthalmopathy could be predicted prospectively was tested in an independent validation cohort made up of under 20 hyperthyroidism patients plus 17 patients who later progressed to ophthalmopathy. The 100 discovery patients were randomly split 7:3 into training and test sets. In addition, the study compared T-cell repertoires in thyroid tissue and in blood from several Graves' hyperthyroidism patients. Once sampling was done, hyperthyroidism patients were given methimazole at a starting dose of 30 mg daily, whereas ophthalmopathy patients were given high-dose intravenous methylprednisolone. The libraries were constructed in a second round of multiplex PCR and then size-selected and purified. The libraries were sequenced on an Illumina HiSeq2000 using paired-end 100 bp reads. SOAPnuke was used to process the raw data, throwing out any read that contained adapters or uncalled bases, had a mean Phred below 15, or lacked an exact constant-primer or identifier match. High-quality paired reads were merged with COPE v1.2.5, and unique nucleotide sequences were defined as clonotypes. Clonotypes were aligned to IMGT TRBV, TRBD and TRBJ reference segments using MiTCR v1.1. The analysis was restricted to V-J combinations with a frequency above 0.0001, which together covered over 99% of the repertoires. The TCS score was defined as the ratio of F50 (clonal expansion) to E x V (chaos), calculated using BLOSUM62-based TCRdist between CDR3 peptides within each V-J. Welch's t-statistics and random forest reduced around 520 V-J features to 13, which were used in a naive Bayes classifier (R e1071). No statistical method was used to set the sample size in advance, and investigators knew the group allocation. According to the paper, TCR Vbeta CDR3 sequencing was carried out on 135 peripheral blood samples, which came from under 50 ophthalmopathy, fewer than 80 hyperthyroidism and about 17 progressor patients.

This TCR was sampled from a woman in her twenties or thirties with Graves disease. Donor details come from another sample of the same person, matched by shared clones. Sequenced here: peripheral blood mononuclear cells (PBMCs), sampled at new diagnosis, from a patient treated with antithyroid drugs.

The nucleotides read TGTGCCAGCACCGCACGCACAGGGGTTAATGAAAAACTGTTTTTT. Its protein is CASTARTGVNEKLFF. The V gene is TRBV6-1 and the J gene is TRBJ1-4; 7 bases in the middle match TRBD1. The CDR3 numbers 15 residues from cysteine through phenylalanine. The sequence is cut down to CDR3 DNA, 45 bases in frame from base 1. From V the trimming removes 7 bases and from J it removes 4 bases, while the gene matches leave 9 bases of the junction unaccounted for. Based on the germline V gene, the CDR1 and CDR2 sequences are MNHNS and SASEGT.